This TCR beta chain emerged from a study of cytomegalovirus exposure and HLA in healthy donors. In the study overall: Previous work identified 117 million unique TCR beta sequences from roughly 180 million T cells.

Study-wide results and limits: Exclusion applied to some V segments, including TRBV6-2 and TRBV6-3, as they were indistinguishable. The study found most TCR sequences rare, yet found some public TCRs in many donors.

The CDR3 extends over 13 amino acids. CDR1 is SGHTA, CDR2 FQGNSA, per germline. The V and J ends lost 5 bases and 3 bases, in that order; junction bases with no gene match: 3. On this clone itself: Its antigen is as yet unknown.

In the PCR, 60 Vbeta and 13 Jbeta primers were used. TCRdb's copy holds only in-frame clones and misses some; the assay was immunoSEQ multiplex PCR. The sample lists around 110,000 clones; approximately 81% were seen once. This receptor was obtained from a woman aged 25 to 39 in good health and CMV-seronegative. The chain joins TRBV7-2 to TRBJ2-5; 7 positions agree with TRBD1. Sequenced input: PBMCs. The CDR3: CASSTDREETQYF. The CDR3, as DNA: TGTGCCAGCAGCACAGACAGGGAAGAGACCCAGTACTTC.